This paragraph reports one TCR beta chain. No antigen is known for it. Germline V CDR1 and CDR2: SGHDN, FVKESK. With 4 bases removed from V and 5 bases from J, the gap between germline ends came to 14 bases. This CDR3 is built from 14 residues. The data derive from a study of shared clonotypes between healthy human individuals. Study-level points and caveats: Richness estimates generally favored naive over memory subsets.

Original handling: Junction-only sequences produced by ImmunoSEQ had no quality scores, so filtering differed. TCRdb's copy holds only in-frame clones and misses some; the assay was immunoSEQ multiplex PCR. D and trimming come from the DNA, and the V and J calls and clone size come from that table. The sample has some 700,000 clones, about nine tenths seen once. CD8 memory was a combination that joined CD45RO+ cells with CCR7-negative CD45RA+ TemRA cells. Sequenced: memory CD8+ T cells from PBMCs. Stated subset: CD45RO+ cells pooled with CCR7-negative TemRA cells. This TCR derives from a man younger than 30 in good health. Some clones in this sample may be carry-over from other donors' samples. V and J are TRBV14 and TRBJ1-2; tentative D call: TRBD1 (6 bases). The CDR3 spells CASSPTGLGYGYTF. CDR3 DNA: TGTGCCAGCAGCCCGACAGGCTTGGGATATGGCTACACCTTC.